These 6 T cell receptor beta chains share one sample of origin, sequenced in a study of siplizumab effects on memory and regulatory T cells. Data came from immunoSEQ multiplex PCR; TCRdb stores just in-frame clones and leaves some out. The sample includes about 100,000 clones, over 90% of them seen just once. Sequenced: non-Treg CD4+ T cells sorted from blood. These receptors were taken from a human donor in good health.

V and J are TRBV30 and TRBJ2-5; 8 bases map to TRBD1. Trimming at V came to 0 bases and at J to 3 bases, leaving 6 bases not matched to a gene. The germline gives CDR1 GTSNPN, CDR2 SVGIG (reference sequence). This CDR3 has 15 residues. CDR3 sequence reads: CAWSVPLTGEETQYF. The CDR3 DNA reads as TGTGCCTGGAGTGTACCTTTGACAGGGGAAGAGACCCAGTACTTC.

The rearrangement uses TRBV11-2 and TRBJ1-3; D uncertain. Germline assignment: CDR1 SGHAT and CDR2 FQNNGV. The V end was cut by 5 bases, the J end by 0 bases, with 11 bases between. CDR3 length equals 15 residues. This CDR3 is CASSGLRGSGNTIYF. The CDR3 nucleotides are TGTGCCAGCAGCGGACTCCGGGGCTCTGGAAACACCATATATTTT.

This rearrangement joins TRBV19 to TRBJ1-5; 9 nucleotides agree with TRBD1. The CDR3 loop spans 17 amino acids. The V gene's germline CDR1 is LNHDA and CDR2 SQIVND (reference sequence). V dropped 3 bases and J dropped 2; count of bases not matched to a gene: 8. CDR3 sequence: CASSMGQGLIGNQPQHF. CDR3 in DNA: TGTGCCAGTAGTATGGGACAGGGCCTCATCGGCAATCAGCCCCAGCATTTT.

CDR3 loop: CSVADRGNTIYF. The CDR3 DNA is TGCAGCGTTGCGGACCGTGGAAACACCATATATTTT. V gene TRBV29-1 combines with J gene TRBJ1-3; D unresolved. Looked up from germline, CDR1 is SQVTM and CDR2 is ANQGSEA. This CDR3 has 12 amino acids. The ends were cut back, 4 bases at V and 3 bases at J, with 7 bases in the middle.

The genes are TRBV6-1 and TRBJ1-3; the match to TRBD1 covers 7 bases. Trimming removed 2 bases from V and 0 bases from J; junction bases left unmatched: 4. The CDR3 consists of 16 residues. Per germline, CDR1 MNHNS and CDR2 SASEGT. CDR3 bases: TGTGCCAGCAGTGAATCGACAGGGTTCTCTGGAAACACCATATATTTT. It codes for CASSESTGFSGNTIYF.

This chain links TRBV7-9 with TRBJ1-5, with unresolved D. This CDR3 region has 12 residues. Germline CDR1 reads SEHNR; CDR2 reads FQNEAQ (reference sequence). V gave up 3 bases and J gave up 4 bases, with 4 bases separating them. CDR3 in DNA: TGTGCCAGCAGCTTTGGGAATCAGCCCCAGCATTTT. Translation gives CASSFGNQPQHF.